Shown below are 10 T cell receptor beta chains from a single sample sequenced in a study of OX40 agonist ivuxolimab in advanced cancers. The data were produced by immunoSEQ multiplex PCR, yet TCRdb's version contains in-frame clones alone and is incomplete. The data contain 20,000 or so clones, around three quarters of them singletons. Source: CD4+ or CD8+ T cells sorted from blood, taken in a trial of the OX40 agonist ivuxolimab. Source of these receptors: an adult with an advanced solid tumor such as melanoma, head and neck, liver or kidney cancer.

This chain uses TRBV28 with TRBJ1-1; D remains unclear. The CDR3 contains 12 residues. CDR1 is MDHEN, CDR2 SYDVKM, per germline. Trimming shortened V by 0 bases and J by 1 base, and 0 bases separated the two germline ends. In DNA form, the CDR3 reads TGTGCCAGCAGTTTATGGAACACTGAAGCTTTCTTT. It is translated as CASSLWNTEAFF. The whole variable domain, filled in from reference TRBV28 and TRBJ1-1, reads DVKVTQSSRYLVKRTGEKVFLECVQDMDHENMFWYRQDPGLGLRLIYFSYDVKMKEKGDIPEGYSVSREKKERFSLILESASTNQTSMYLCASSLWNTEAFFGQGTRLTVV.

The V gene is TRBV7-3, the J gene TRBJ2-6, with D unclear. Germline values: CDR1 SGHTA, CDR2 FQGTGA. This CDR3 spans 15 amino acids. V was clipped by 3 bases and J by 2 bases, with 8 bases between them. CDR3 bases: TGTGCCAGCAGCTTTGGTAGGGCTGGGGCCAACGTCCTGACTTTC. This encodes CASSFGRAGANVLTF.

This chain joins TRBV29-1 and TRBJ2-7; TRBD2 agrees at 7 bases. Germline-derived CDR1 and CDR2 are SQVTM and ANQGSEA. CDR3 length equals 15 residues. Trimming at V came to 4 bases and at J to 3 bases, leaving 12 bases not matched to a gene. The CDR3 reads CSVVSGGRGFYEQYF. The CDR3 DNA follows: TGCAGCGTTGTGAGTGGAGGGAGGGGTTTCTACGAGCAGTACTTC.

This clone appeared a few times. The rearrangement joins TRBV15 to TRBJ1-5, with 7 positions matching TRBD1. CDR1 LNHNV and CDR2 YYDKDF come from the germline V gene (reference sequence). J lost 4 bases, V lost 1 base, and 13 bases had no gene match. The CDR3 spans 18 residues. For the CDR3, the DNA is TGTGCCACCAGCAGAGGTTCAGGAACAGGGGTGGGAAATCAGCCCCAGCATTTT. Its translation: CATSRGSGTGVGNQPQHF.

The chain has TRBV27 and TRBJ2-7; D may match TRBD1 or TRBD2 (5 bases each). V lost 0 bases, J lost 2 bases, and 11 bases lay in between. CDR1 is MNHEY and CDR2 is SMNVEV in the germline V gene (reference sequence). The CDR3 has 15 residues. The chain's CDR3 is CASSLSGQGAYEQYF. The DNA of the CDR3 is TGTGCCAGCAGTTTATCGGGGCAGGGAGCCTACGAGCAGTACTTC.

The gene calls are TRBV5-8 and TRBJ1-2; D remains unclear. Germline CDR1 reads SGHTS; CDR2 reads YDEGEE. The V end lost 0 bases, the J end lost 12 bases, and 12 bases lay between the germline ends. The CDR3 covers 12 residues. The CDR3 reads CASSLGTIEDTF. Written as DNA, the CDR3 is TGTGCCAGCAGCTTGGGGACCATCGAGGACACCTTC.

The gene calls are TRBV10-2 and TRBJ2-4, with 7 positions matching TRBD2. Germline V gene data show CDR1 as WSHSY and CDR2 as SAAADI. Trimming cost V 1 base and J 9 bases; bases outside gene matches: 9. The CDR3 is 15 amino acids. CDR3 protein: CASSEWGGSGGIQYF. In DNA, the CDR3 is TGCGCCAGCAGTGAGTGGGGCGGGAGCGGTGGCATTCAGTACTTC.

The CDR3 DNA reads TGTGCCAGCAGCTTGGGACTAGCAGCTAGCACAGATACGCAGTATTTT. It specifies CASSLGLAASTDTQYF. The V call is TRBV5-5, the J call TRBJ2-3; 7 bases align to TRBD2. The CDR3 loop spans 16 amino acids. From germline, CDR1 is SGHKS and CDR2 YYEKEE (reference sequence). V trimming: 0 bases; J trimming: 0 bases; junction bases outside the gene matches: 4. Full variable domain (rest looked up from reference TRBV5-5 and TRBJ2-3): DAGVTQSPTHLIKTRGQQVTLRCSPISGHKSVSWYQQVLGQGPQFIFQYYEKEERGRGNFPDRFSARQFPNYSSELNVNALLLGDSALYLCASSLGLAASTDTQYFGPGTRLTVL.

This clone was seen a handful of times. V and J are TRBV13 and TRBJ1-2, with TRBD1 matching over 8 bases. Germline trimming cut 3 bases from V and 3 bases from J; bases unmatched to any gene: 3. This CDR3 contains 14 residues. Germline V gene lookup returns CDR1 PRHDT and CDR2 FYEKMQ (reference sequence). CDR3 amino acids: CASSLGTGHYGYTF. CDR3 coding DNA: TGTGCCAGCAGCTTGGGGACAGGCCACTATGGCTACACCTTC.

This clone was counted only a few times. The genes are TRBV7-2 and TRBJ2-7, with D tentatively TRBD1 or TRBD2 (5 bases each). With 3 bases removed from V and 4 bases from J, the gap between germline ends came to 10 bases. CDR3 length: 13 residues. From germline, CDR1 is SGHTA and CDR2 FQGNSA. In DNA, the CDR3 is TGTGCCAGCAGCTTCGGGGCAGTTTACGAGCAGTACTTC. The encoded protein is CASSFGAVYEQYF.